Below are 27 T cell receptor beta chains sequenced from a single sample in a study of blood T cells in healthy people across ages. Using a J-beta primer mix together with a sample-barcoded 5' primer, a second PCR was run for roughly 7 to 12 cycles. One entry per CDR3 protein results from TCRdb running MiXCR on the 5' RACE reads. The profile shows around 2 million distinct CDR3 sequences, 30% to 40% of them singletons. Input material: blood. The receptors derive from a human donor in good health.

This clonotype was seen many times. This chain joins TRBV6-2 or TRBV6-3 and TRBJ2-2; D assignment may be TRBD1 or TRBD2 (5 bases each). The V and J ends lost 5 bases and 3 bases respectively, with 10 bases between them. Germline CDR1 MNHEY, CDR2 SVGEGT. The CDR3 runs 14 residues. The CDR3, as DNA: TGTGCCAGCAGTACCGGGACCCACACCGGGGAGCTGTTTTTT. It encodes CASSTGTHTGELFF.

To note about this clonotype: At one end, the junction sequence differs from germline, possibly due to a read error. J is TRBJ2-7 and V is TRBV6-5; D may match TRBD1 or TRBD2 (5 bases each). CDR1 is MNHEY, CDR2 SVGAGI, per germline. CDR3 length equals 14 residues. The DNA for the CDR3 is TGTACCAGCAGTTACGAGGGACCAGCCTACGAGCAGTACTTC. Translating it yields CTSSYEGPAYEQYF.

The rearrangement uses TRBV7-2 and TRBJ2-7; a possible D gene is TRBD2 (7 bases). V shed 3 bases and J shed 0 bases, with 12 bases lying between them. The germline gives CDR1 SGHTA, CDR2 FQGNSA. The CDR3 is 15 residues long. CDR3 loop: CASSFWGGLSYEQYF. In DNA, the CDR3 is TGTGCCAGCAGCTTTTGGGGGGGCCTCTCCTACGAGCAGTACTTC.

This chain uses TRBV4-3 with TRBJ2-1; D call uncertain. The germline CDR1 and CDR2 sequences are LGHNA and YSLEER. There are 16 residues in the CDR3. Trimming took 3 bases from V and 5 from J, leaving 17 bases between them. CDR3 sequence: CASSQEYFGGNNEQFF. DNA for the CDR3: TGCGCCAGCAGCCAGGAGTACTTCGGTGGGAACAATGAGCAGTTCTTC.

This sequence joins TRBV29-1 and TRBJ2-5; D is undetermined. The CDR3 totals 13 residues. Germline loops: CDR1 SQVTM, CDR2 ANQGSEA. The V gene lost 5 bases and the J gene lost 2 bases, with 12 bases spanning the gap. The CDR3 protein is CSVSLRVQETQYF. The CDR3 nucleotides read TGCAGCGTTTCCCTAAGGGTTCAAGAGACCCAGTACTTC. The full variable domain, with the rest looked up from reference TRBV29-1 and TRBJ2-5, is SAVISQKPSRDICQRGTSLTIQCQVDSQVTMMFWYRQQPGQSLTLIATANQGSEATYESGFVIDKFPISRPNLTFSTLTVSNMSPEDSSIYLCSVSLRVQETQYFGPGTRLLVL.

This rearrangement joins TRBV12-1 to TRBJ1-2; the listed D gene, TRBD1, was not tested against the DNA. TRBV12-1 corresponds to a pseudogene. The CDR3 is 13 residues long. The CDR3 DNA reads as TGTGCCAGCACCTTTGGAGGGGGCTATGGCTACACCTTC. Its translation: CASTFGGGYGYTF.

This clonotype was found a few times. The V call is TRBV19, the J call TRBJ1-5, with TRBD1 as a possible D gene (5 bases). Germline CDR1 LNHDA, CDR2 SQIVND (reference sequence). The CDR3 loop spans 14 amino acids. The germline V and J ends were trimmed by 6 bases and 7 bases, with 16 bases remaining between them. DNA for the CDR3: TGTGCCAGTAGCCAACTACAGGACTTACAGCCCCAGCATTTT. Translation gives CASSQLQDLQPQHF.

The chain couples TRBV2 to TRBJ1-2, with a weak D call TRBD1 (5 bases). This CDR3 spans 14 amino acids. Germline CDR1 is SNHLY and CDR2 is FYNNEI. V lost 5 bases and J lost 5, with 15 bases in between. Here the CDR3 DNA reads TGTGCCAGCAGTCCACTTCGACAGACATATGGCTACACCTTC. It translates to CASSPLRQTYGYTF.

This clonotype has only a few counts. The chain links TRBV28 to TRBJ2-7, with D tentatively TRBD1 (6 bases). The CDR3 has 14 amino acids. The V end was cut by 5 bases, the J end by 1 base, with 12 bases between. In germline, CDR1 is MDHEN, CDR2 SYDVKM. The CDR3 DNA sequence: TGTGCCAGCAGTACGACAGGTCATTCCTACGAGCAGTACTTC. Its translation: CASSTTGHSYEQYF.

The chain has TRBV7-9 and TRBJ1-2, with 9 positions matching TRBD1. In germline, CDR1 is SEHNR, CDR2 FQNEAQ (reference sequence). This CDR3 has 14 amino acids. V trimming: 5 bases; J trimming: 8 bases; junction bases outside the gene matches: 9. The CDR3 spells CASSETTGGYGYTF. CDR3 bases: TGTGCCAGCAGCGAGACGACAGGGGGATACGGCTACACCTTC.

This clonotype was seen repeatedly, ten times or more. The chain recombines TRBV29-1 with TRBJ2-3; D is unclear. V was pared by 4 bases and J by 1 base, with 3 bases between. The CDR3 contains 11 residues. Looked up from germline, CDR1 is SQVTM and CDR2 is ANQGSEA. DNA for the CDR3: TGCAGCGTTGGGGGCACAGATACGCAGTATTTT. Translated, it gives CSVGGTDTQYF.

This clonotype turned up a few times. The rearrangement joins TRBV7-2 to TRBJ2-5, with 9 bases identical to TRBD2. The ends lost 0 bases at V and 2 bases at J; junction bases unmatched: 7. The CDR3 is made up of 17 amino acids. Per germline, CDR1 SGHTA and CDR2 FQGNSA. The CDR3, as DNA: TGTGCCAGCAGCTTAGCGGCCAGCGGGGGGCTACAAGAGACCCAGTACTTC. Encoded protein: CASSLAASGGLQETQYF.

This clonotype was picked up a small number of times. The chain is built from TRBV20-1 and TRBJ2-6; tentative D call: TRBD1 (7 bases). V shed 5 bases and J shed 0 bases, with 14 bases lying between them. This CDR3 spans 16 amino acids. CDR1 is DFQATT, CDR2 SNEGSKA, per germline (reference sequence). The CDR3 spells CSARGTELSGANVLTF. The DNA of the CDR3 is TGCAGTGCTCGCGGGACAGAGCTCTCTGGGGCCAACGTCCTGACTTTC.

The chain uses TRBV5-1 and TRBJ2-1, with D possibly matching TRBD2 (7 bases). V was trimmed by 4 bases and J by 5 bases, leaving 13 bases between them. The germline CDR1 and CDR2 sequences are SGHRS and YFSETQ. The CDR3 runs 14 residues. CDR3 sequence (DNA): TGCGCCAGCAGCCTATGGGGGGGCGACAATGAGCAGTTCTTC. Encoded protein: CASSLWGGDNEQFF.

The V gene is TRBV7-3, the J gene TRBJ2-1, with D tentatively TRBD1 (7 bases). The CDR3 covers 16 residues. Between the trimmed V and J ends, which lost 5 bases and 4 bases, there was a span of 18 bases. Germline CDR1 reads SGHTA; CDR2 reads FQGTGA. The chain's CDR3 is CASSPQGGTMYNEQFF. CDR3 DNA: TGTGCCAGCAGCCCCCAGGGGGGAACGATGTACAATGAGCAGTTCTTC.

The CDR3 DNA is TGTGCCAGCAGCAACACAGAGGGCGAGGAGACCCAGTACTTC. It yields the protein CASSNTEGEETQYF. This rearrangement joins TRBV7-9 to TRBJ2-7, with a possible D match to TRBD2 (5 bases). The end of the DNA is better explained by TRBJ2-5, so the J call may be wrong. Germline loops: CDR1 SEHNR, CDR2 FQNEAQ (reference sequence). This CDR3 has 14 amino acids.

The V and J genes are TRBV3-1 and TRBJ2-2; D gene uncertain. V lost 5 bases and J 4 bases, leaving 8 bases between the germline ends. The V gene's germline CDR1 is LGHDT and CDR2 YNNKEL (reference sequence). The CDR3 runs 13 residues. CDR3 DNA sequence: TGTGCCAGCAGCTGGAGACGCACCGGGGAGCTGTTTTTT. It translates to CASSWRRTGELFF.

This clonotype was counted between two and nine times. The chain carries TRBV4-3 and TRBJ1-2; TRBD1 is a possible D gene (5 bases). Germline V lookup: CDR1 LGHNA, CDR2 YSLEER. This CDR3 region has 15 residues. V shed 0 bases and J shed 8 bases, with 16 bases lying between them. In DNA form, the CDR3 reads TGCGCCAGCAGCCAAGATTATCTCGGGGCGATGGGCTACACCTTC. This codes for CASSQDYLGAMGYTF.

CDR3 sequence reads: CASSPSGLAKHIQYF. As DNA, the CDR3 is TGTGCCAGCAGCCCTAGCGGGCTAGCCAAACACATTCAGTACTTC. This rearrangement joins TRBV21-1 to TRBJ2-4; the table's D call of TRBD2 was not tested on the DNA. TRBV21-1 is termed a pseudogene. The CDR3 runs 15 residues.

The genes are TRBV7-8 and TRBJ2-7; 14 positions match TRBD2. CDR3 length equals 19 residues. V dropped 2 bases and J dropped 0; count of bases not matched to a gene: 9. Per germline, CDR1 SGHVS and CDR2 FQNEAQ. This CDR3 is CASSLILTSGGASSYEQYF. CDR3 DNA: TGTGCCAGCAGCTTAATTTTGACTAGCGGGGGGGCCTCCTCCTACGAGCAGTACTTC.

This clonotype was detected only a few times. This chain joins TRBV4-3 and TRBJ2-1, with 7 positions matching TRBD2. The CDR3 consists of 19 residues. The V segment lost 0 bases and the J segment 3 bases; nucleotides outside the gene matches: 14. Germline loops: CDR1 LGHNA, CDR2 YSLEER. CDR3 amino acids: CASSQDRGLDGGYYNEQFF. The CDR3, as DNA: TGCGCCAGCAGCCAAGATAGGGGTCTGGACGGGGGGTACTACAATGAGCAGTTCTTC.

The chain employs TRBV9 and TRBJ2-1; no clear D gene. The CDR3 spans 12 residues. Trimming took off 5 bases at V and 5 bases at J, with 8 bases between the two ends. Germline values: CDR1 SGDLS, CDR2 YYNGEE. The chain's CDR3 is CASRPDNNEQFF. The CDR3 coding sequence is TGTGCCAGCAGACCAGATAACAATGAGCAGTTCTTC.

This clonotype occurred a few times. This chain uses TRBV7-2 with TRBJ2-1, with D uncertain. CDR1 SGHTA and CDR2 FQGNSA come from the germline V gene. V gave up 0 bases and J gave up 8 bases, with 8 bases separating them. The CDR3 is made up of 13 amino acids. CDR3 region: CASSLAHVDEQFF. CDR3 sequence (DNA): TGTGCCAGCAGCTTAGCCCACGTGGATGAGCAGTTCTTC. Based on the CDR3 plus reference TRBV7-2 and TRBJ2-1, the full variable domain is GAGVSQSPSNKVTEKGKDVELRCDPISGHTALYWYRQSLGQGLEFLIYFQGNSAPDKSGLPSDRFSAERTGGSVSTLTIQRTQQEDSAVYLCASSLAHVDEQFFGPGTRLTVL.

The J gene is TRBJ2-2, the V gene TRBV4-3, with D perhaps being TRBD1 or TRBD2 (5 bases each). The CDR3 sequence is 15 residues long. Germline lookup yields CDR1 LGHNA and CDR2 YSLEER. Trimming left V 0 bases short and J 5 bases short, with 10 bases between. This chain's CDR3 is CASSQDFGGTGELFF. The CDR3 DNA reads TGCGCCAGCAGCCAAGATTTTGGGGGAACCGGGGAGCTGTTTTTT.

The chain employs TRBV20-1 and TRBJ2-5, with D perhaps being TRBD1 or TRBD2 (5 bases each). Germline CDR1 reads DFQATT; CDR2 reads SNEGSKA (reference sequence). V lost 5 bases and J 11 bases, leaving 18 bases between the germline ends. The CDR3 totals 12 residues. The CDR3 spells CSAVRGSPGQYF. The CDR3 bases are TGCAGTGCTGTCCGGGGCAGTCCGGGGCAGTACTTC.

About this clonotype: At one boundary the junction diverges from the germline segment, which might be a read error. This chain connects TRBV28 to TRBJ2-1; the match to TRBD2 covers 7 bases. Germline V gene sequence: CDR1 MDHEN, CDR2 SYDVKM. CDR3 length: 15 residues. DNA for the CDR3: TGCGCCAGCAGCCTTACTAGCGCTGTTGGCAATGAGCAGTTCTTC. Protein product: CASSLTSAVGNEQFF.

The rearrangement uses TRBV15 and TRBJ2-5, with D maybe TRBD2 (6 bases). Germline CDR1 and CDR2: LNHNV and YYDKDF (reference sequence). With 0 bases removed from V and 0 bases from J, the gap between germline ends came to 11 bases. The CDR3 runs to 16 residues. The DNA for the CDR3 is TGTGCCACCAGCAGAGATCTCCGGGACTACCAAGAGACCCAGTACTTC. This sequence encodes CATSRDLRDYQETQYF. The complete variable domain, with remaining parts taken from reference TRBV15 and TRBJ2-5, reads DAMVIQNPRYQVTQFGKPVTLSCSQTLNHNVMYWYQQKSSQAPKLLFHYYDKDFNNEADTPDNFQSRRPNTSFCFLDIRSPGLGDTAMYLCATSRDLRDYQETQYFGPGTRLLVL.